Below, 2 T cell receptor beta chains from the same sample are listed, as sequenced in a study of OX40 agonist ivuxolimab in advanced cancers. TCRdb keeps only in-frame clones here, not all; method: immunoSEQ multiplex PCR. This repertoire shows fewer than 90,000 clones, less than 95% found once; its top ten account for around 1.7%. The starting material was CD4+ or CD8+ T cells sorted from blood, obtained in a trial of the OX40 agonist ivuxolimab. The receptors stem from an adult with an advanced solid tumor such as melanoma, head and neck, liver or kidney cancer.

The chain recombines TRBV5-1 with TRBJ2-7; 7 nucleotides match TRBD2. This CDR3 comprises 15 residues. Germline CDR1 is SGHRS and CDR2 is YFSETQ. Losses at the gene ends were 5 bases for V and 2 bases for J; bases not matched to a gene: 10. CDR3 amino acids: CASSLSGTKPYEQYF. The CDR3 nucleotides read TGCGCCAGCAGTTTGAGCGGGACGAAACCCTACGAGCAGTACTTC.

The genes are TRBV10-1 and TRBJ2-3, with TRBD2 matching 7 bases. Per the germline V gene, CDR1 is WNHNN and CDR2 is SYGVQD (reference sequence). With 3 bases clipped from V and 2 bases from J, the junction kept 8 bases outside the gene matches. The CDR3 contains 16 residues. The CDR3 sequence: CASSESKRGYTDTQYF. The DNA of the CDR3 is TGCGCCAGCAGTGAATCGAAGCGGGGATACACAGATACGCAGTATTTT.